Listed here is a single TCR beta chain. This entry comes from a study of cytomegalovirus exposure and HLA in healthy donors. About the study: Earlier work reported 117 million unique TCR beta sequences from some 180 million T cells.

This CDR3 has 13 amino acids. The germline V and J ends were trimmed by 5 bases and 1 base, with 6 bases remaining between them. Germline V lookup: CDR1 SGHTA, CDR2 FQGNSA. The PCR employed 60 Vbeta primers together with 13 Jbeta primers. Here immunoSEQ multiplex PCR was the method, and the copy in TCRdb shows in-frame clones only, minus some. The profile shows some 56,000 clones, approximately 84% of them singletons. These donors, healthy bone marrow donors, were studied. The TCR originated in a man between 45 and 60 years old in good health and CMV-seronegative. The chain uses TRBV7-2 and TRBJ1-5; maybe TRBD1 (5 bases). Sequencing used PBMCs. The CDR3 region is CASSRQSNQPQHF. In DNA, the CDR3 is TGTGCCAGCAGCCGACAGAGCAATCAGCCCCAGCATTTT.